The 13 T cell receptor beta chains reported below all come from one sample, sequenced in a study of cytomegalovirus exposure and HLA in healthy donors. The primer mix had 60 Vbeta and 13 Jbeta primers. Assay: immunoSEQ multiplex PCR; the TCRdb copy retains only in-frame clones and omits some. The sample lists around 50,000 clones, 70% to 85% occurring once. Sequencing was performed on PBMCs. The receptors here all came from a man aged 40-55 years in good health and CMV-seronegative.

This rearrangement joins TRBV7-9 to TRBJ2-2; 7 bases line up with TRBD1. V lost 2 bases, J lost 2 bases, and 5 bases stayed unmatched. The CDR3 is 16 residues long. Per germline, CDR1 SEHNR and CDR2 FQNEAQ (reference sequence). CDR3 nucleotide sequence: TGTGCCAGCAGCTTACGAGGGGGCTTTAACACCGGGGAGCTGTTTTTT. It yields the protein CASSLRGGFNTGELFF.

V and J are TRBV11-2 and TRBJ1-6; tentative D call: TRBD1 (6 bases). The V and J ends lost 1 base and 9 bases respectively, with 13 bases between them. The CDR3 sequence is 15 residues long. CDR1 and CDR2 from the germline V gene are SGHAT and FQNNGV. The CDR3 DNA is TGTGCCAGCAGCTTAGGGTCAGGGGTGGCTTCACCCCTCCACTTT. Its protein is CASSLGSGVASPLHF.

This clone was recorded once. In DNA form, the CDR3 reads TGCGCCAGCAGCCCCGGGACAGGGAACACAGATACGCAGTATTTT. It specifies CASSPGTGNTDTQYF. V gene TRBV5-1 combines with J gene TRBJ2-3; TRBD1 agrees at 9 bases. The junction had 5 bases not matched to a gene; V was cut back by 4 bases and J by 2 bases. The germline CDR1 and CDR2 sequences are SGHRS and YFSETQ. The length of the CDR3 is 15 residues. Full variable domain (rest looked up from reference TRBV5-1 and TRBJ2-3): KAGVTQTPRYLIKTRGQQVTLSCSPISGHRSVSWYQQTPGQGLQFLFEYFSETQRNKGNFPGRFSGRQFSNSRSEMNVSTLELGDSALYLCASSPGTGNTDTQYFGPGTRLTVL.

The chain carries TRBV7-9 and TRBJ1-6; 11 bases are shared with TRBD1. V lost 5 bases, J lost 9 bases, and 6 bases stayed unmatched. Germline V gene data show CDR1 as SEHNR and CDR2 as FQNEAQ (reference sequence). The CDR3 sequence is 15 residues long. DNA of the CDR3: TGTGCCAGCAGCCCGGGACAGGGGGATGGTTCACCCCTCCACTTT. It yields the protein CASSPGQGDGSPLHF. The full variable domain, in which reference TRBV7-9 and TRBJ1-6 provide the parts outside the CDR3, is DTGVSQNPRHKITKRGQNVTFRCDPISEHNRLYWYRQTLGQGPEFLTYFQNEAQLEKSRLLSDRFSAERPKGSFSTLEIQRTEQGDSAMYLCASSPGQGDGSPLHFGNGTRLTVT.

The rearrangement joins TRBV7-2 to TRBJ1-1; D call uncertain. The CDR3 sequence is 13 residues long. Trimming left V 5 bases short and J 8 bases short, with 15 bases between. The germline CDR1 and CDR2 sequences are SGHTA and FQGNSA. CDR3: CASSKSSREEAFF. CDR3 nucleotide sequence: TGTGCCAGCAGCAAATCCTCCCGGGAGGAAGCTTTCTTT.

This clone was picked up a small number of times. This chain joins TRBV19 and TRBJ1-1; the match to TRBD1 covers 7 bases. The CDR3 sequence is 18 residues long. Germline loops: CDR1 LNHDA, CDR2 SQIVND (reference sequence). With V trimmed by 9 bases and J by 0 bases, 19 bases remained unmatched. In DNA form, the CDR3 reads TGTGCCAGCCACAGGGGCACGTTAAGGGAAGGTATGAACACTGAAGCTTTCTTT. It codes for CASHRGTLREGMNTEAFF.

The chain couples TRBV7-8 to TRBJ2-7; 10 nucleotides match TRBD2. The V segment lost 3 bases and the J segment 6 bases; nucleotides outside the gene matches: 11. Germline CDR1 SGHVS, CDR2 FQNEAQ. CDR3 length: 16 amino acids. CDR3 nucleotide sequence: TGTGCCAGCAGCTTCCATACTAGCGGGGCACCCGGCGAGCAGTACGTC. This codes for CASSFHTSGAPGEQYV.

Written as DNA, the CDR3 is TGTGCCAGCAATAATCAGGGGATTAATGAAGCTTTCTTT. This encodes CASNNQGINEAFF. This chain links TRBV5-6 with TRBJ1-1; possible D gene TRBD1, 6 bases. This CDR3 has 13 residues. V gave up 6 bases and J gave up 7 bases, with 16 bases separating them. Germline V gives CDR1 SGHDT, CDR2 YYEEEE.

The CDR3 sequence is CASSQDSSHIRYNEQFF. The CDR3 nucleotides read TGCGCCAGCAGCCAAGATTCTAGCCACATCCGTTACAATGAGCAGTTCTTC. The J gene is TRBJ2-1, the V gene TRBV4-3; D possibly corresponds to TRBD2 (5 bases). The CDR3 runs to 17 residues. Per the germline V gene, CDR1 is LGHNA and CDR2 is YSLEER. Trimming stripped 0 bases from V and 4 bases from J, with 16 bases between.

The gene calls are TRBV28 and TRBJ1-2; D might be TRBD1 (5 bases). V was shortened by 4 bases and J by 4 bases, with 16 bases between the two germline ends. This CDR3 is built from 15 residues. Germline loops: CDR1 MDHEN, CDR2 SYDVKM. The CDR3 is CASSSSAEGFYGYTF. The CDR3 DNA is TGTGCCAGCAGTTCCTCGGCGGAGGGGTTCTATGGCTACACCTTC.

The CDR3 sequence is CASSRTSGGASYEQYV. In DNA form, the CDR3 reads TGTGCCAGCAGTAGGACTAGCGGGGGGGCATCCTACGAGCAGTACGTC. The V call is TRBV6-6, the J call TRBJ2-7; 15 nucleotides agree with TRBD2. This CDR3 has 16 residues. Germline CDR1 and CDR2: MNHNY and SVGAGI (reference sequence). Losses at the gene ends were 5 bases for V and 1 base for J; bases not matched to a gene: 3.

This chain joins TRBV5-4 and TRBJ2-2, with a possible D match to TRBD1 (5 bases). The CDR3 spans 13 residues. The V end was cut by 0 bases, the J end by 7 bases, with 7 bases between. Germline CDR1 SGHNT, CDR2 YYREEE (reference sequence). The CDR3 sequence is CASSLGGDGELFF. CDR3 DNA: TGTGCCAGCAGCTTGGGGGGCGACGGGGAGCTGTTTTTT. Full variable domain (missing parts from reference TRBV5-4 and TRBJ2-2): ETGVTQSPTHLIKTRGQQVTLRCSSQSGHNTVSWYQQALGQGPQFIFQYYREEENGRGNFPPRFSGLQFPNYSSELNVNALELDDSALYLCASSLGGDGELFFGEGSRLTVL.

The rearrangement joins TRBV6-5 to TRBJ2-7, with a possible D match to TRBD2 (5 bases). Germline V CDR1 and CDR2: MNHEY, SVGAGI. Deletions cut 7 bases from V and 3 bases from J, with 19 bases between. The CDR3 has 15 amino acids. The CDR3 DNA reads TGTGCCAGCAACGTAATACGGGGTTCGGACTACGAGCAGTACGTC. As protein: CASNVIRGSDYEQYV.